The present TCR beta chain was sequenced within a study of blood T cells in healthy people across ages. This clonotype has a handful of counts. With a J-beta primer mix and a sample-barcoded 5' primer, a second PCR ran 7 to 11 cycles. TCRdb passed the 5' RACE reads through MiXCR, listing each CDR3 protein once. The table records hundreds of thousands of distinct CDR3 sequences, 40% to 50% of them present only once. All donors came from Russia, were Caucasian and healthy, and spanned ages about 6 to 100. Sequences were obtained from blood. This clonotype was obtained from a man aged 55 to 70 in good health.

The CDR3: CASSFKPSGDQETQYF. As DNA, the CDR3 is TGCGCCAGCAGCTTTAAGCCTAGCGGGGACCAAGAGACCCAGTACTTC. The chain uses TRBV5-1 and TRBJ2-5; TRBD2 matches at 9 bases. The junction had 5 bases not matched to a gene; V was cut back by 2 bases and J by 0 bases. The germline CDR1 and CDR2 sequences are SGHRS and YFSETQ. CDR3 size: 16 residues.